The sequence of this T cell receptor beta chain was determined in a study of blood T cell repertoires in COVID-19. Profiled with immunoSEQ multiplex PCR; TCRdb holds only in-frame clones, not every one. The data contain approximately 70,000 clones, 75% to 85% of them singletons. The germline CDR1 and CDR2 sequences are MNHNS and SASEGT. The CDR3 totals 16 residues. Trimming took 1 base from V and 4 from J; bases not matched to a gene: 5. The chain carries TRBV6-1 and TRBJ1-5, with 9 nucleotides matching TRBD1. Sequenced sample: peripheral blood. The sequence was collected from a woman aged 55-69 years with acute or convalescent COVID-19. The CDR3 DNA is TGTGCCAGCAGTGAAGATACCGGACAGGGGAATCAGCCCCAGCATTTT. This translates into CASSEDTGQGNQPQHF.